This T cell receptor beta chain was profiled in a study of T cell repertoires in cytomegalovirus infection. Study summary: Recently identified HLA-C-restricted CMV epitopes and well-studied HLA-B-restricted CMV epitopes were used by the study. The public TCR beta signatures pointed to both CMV infection and matching HLA type. Study findings and constraints: HLA-C-restricted CMV clonotypes gave the most frequent clonotype in two of eight donors. Summed frequency of public TCR beta families distinguished CMV carriers with the relevant HLA.

This CDR3 spans 14 amino acids. Germline CDR1 reads MNHEY; CDR2 reads SMNVEV (reference sequence). V lost 5 bases to trimming and J lost 0 bases, with 10 bases between them. On this clonotype: What it binds is not known.

TCRdb ran MiXCR on the reads and lists one entry per CDR3 protein. The table has about 220,000 distinct CDR3 sequences, 35% to 40% seen once. This receptor was identified in a human donor in good health (CMV status not recorded). Some clones in this sample may be carry-over from other donors' samples. The chain joins TRBV27 to TRBJ1-1; D may be TRBD1 (6 bases). Specimen: CD8+ T cells from cultured PBMCs, collected from culture after CMV antigen stimulation. CDR3 protein: CASSIRGMNTEAFF. The CDR3, as DNA: TGTGCCAGCAGTATCAGGGGTATGAACACTGAAGCTTTCTTT.